The 17 T cell receptor beta chains given below trace back to one sample, sequenced in a study of cytomegalovirus exposure and HLA in healthy donors. Primers: 60 Vbeta forward and 13 Jbeta reverse. TCRdb keeps only in-frame clones here, not all; method: immunoSEQ multiplex PCR. Altogether some 270,000 clones are present, around 80% being singletons, with the ten largest covering more than 0.3%. Sequencing was done on a sample of PBMCs. The receptors here all came from a girl aged 2-15 years in good health and CMV-seronegative.

V and J are TRBV9 and TRBJ1-6, with 10 bases matching TRBD1. Germline V gene lookup returns CDR1 SGDLS and CDR2 YYNGEE. J lost 12 bases, V lost 4 bases, and 4 bases had no gene match. The CDR3 contains 13 residues. The chain's CDR3 is CASSTGQGGPLHF. The CDR3, as DNA: TGTGCCAGCAGCACCGGACAGGGGGGACCCCTCCACTTT.

This clone was observed a few times. The chain joins TRBV7-8 to TRBJ1-5; D is uncertain. V lost 3 bases and J 5 bases, leaving 11 bases between the germline ends. The CDR3 spans 14 residues. Germline V lookup: CDR1 SGHVS, CDR2 FQNEAQ. The CDR3 DNA reads TGTGCCAGCAGCTTGGCGGGGTGGCATCAGCCCCAGCATTTT. Translating it yields CASSLAGWHQPQHF.

V gene TRBV19 combines with J gene TRBJ2-1; 10 bases fit TRBD1. CDR1 and CDR2 from the germline V gene are LNHDA and SQIVND (reference sequence). The CDR3 has 15 amino acids. Trimming removed 6 bases from V and 3 bases from J; junction bases left unmatched: 5. The CDR3 loop is CASSYGTGVYNEQFF. The CDR3 bases are TGTGCCAGTAGCTACGGGACAGGGGTCTACAATGAGCAGTTCTTC.

The genes are TRBV2 and TRBJ2-3, with 10 bases identical to TRBD1. V lost 3 bases and J lost 3; bases outside the gene matches: 3. Germline loops: CDR1 SNHLY, CDR2 FYNNEI. CDR3 length: 15 amino acids. CDR3 loop: CASSDWDRGTDTQYF. DNA of the CDR3: TGTGCCAGCAGTGACTGGGACAGGGGTACAGATACGCAGTATTTT.

The rearrangement links TRBV5-1 to TRBJ2-2; 12 positions match TRBD2. Germline-derived CDR1 and CDR2 are SGHRS and YFSETQ. The CDR3 spans 14 residues. Trimming cost V 4 bases and J 5 bases; bases outside gene matches: 0. The CDR3 DNA sequence: TGCGCCAGCAGCGGACTAGCGGGGACCGGGGAGCTGTTTTTT. It yields the protein CASSGLAGTGELFF.

The chain is built from TRBV5-1 and TRBJ2-5; D gene uncertain. There are 12 residues in the CDR3. Germline V lookup: CDR1 SGHRS, CDR2 YFSETQ. The V end was cut by 4 bases, the J end by 0 bases, with 4 bases between. This CDR3 is CASSADQETQYF. The CDR3 DNA reads as TGCGCCAGCAGCGCGGACCAAGAGACCCAGTACTTC.

The rearrangement uses TRBV9 and TRBJ2-5, with TRBD2 matching 13 bases. This CDR3 is built from 18 residues. The V gene end was trimmed by 3 bases and the J gene end by 4 bases; junction bases not matched to a gene: 12. Germline V lookup: CDR1 SGDLS, CDR2 YYNGEE. CDR3 region: CASSAGFTSGGAGETQYF. As DNA, the CDR3 is TGTGCCAGCAGCGCAGGCTTTACTAGCGGGGGGGCCGGAGAGACCCAGTACTTC.

V and J are TRBV30 and TRBJ1-6; no clear D. The CDR3 is made up of 17 amino acids. Germline V lookup: CDR1 GTSNPN, CDR2 SVGIG (reference sequence). The V gene lost 0 bases and the J gene lost 2 bases, with 14 bases spanning the gap. CDR3 sequence reads: CAWSVRWLRAYNSPLHF. CDR3 coding DNA: TGTGCCTGGAGTGTACGGTGGTTACGGGCCTATAATTCACCCCTCCACTTT.

The CDR3 spells CASSPHGGVSSYEQYF. The CDR3 DNA sequence: TGTGCCAGCAGCCCTCATGGGGGCGTCAGCTCCTACGAGCAGTACTTC. The chain employs TRBV7-3 and TRBJ2-7, with D tentatively TRBD1 (6 bases). Trimming took 5 bases from V and 0 from J, leaving 17 bases between them. There are 16 residues in the CDR3. Germline-derived CDR1 and CDR2 are SGHTA and FQGTGA.

This clone turned up a few times. V is TRBV30 and J is TRBJ1-1; D is possibly TRBD1 (6 bases). Germline CDR1 GTSNPN, CDR2 SVGIG (reference sequence). V was cut by 0 bases and J by 3 bases, with 11 bases left in between. The CDR3 runs to 14 residues. CDR3 protein: CAWSVTDRYTEAFF. DNA for the CDR3: TGTGCCTGGAGTGTAACCGACAGGTACACTGAAGCTTTCTTT.

The V and J genes are TRBV5-1 and TRBJ2-1; TRBD2 agrees at 11 bases. Germline lookup yields CDR1 SGHRS and CDR2 YFSETQ. V shed 6 bases and J 5 bases; nucleotides not matched to a gene: 16. CDR3 size: 18 residues. CDR3 sequence reads: CASNLEITSGSGNNEQFF. CDR3 coding DNA: TGCGCCAGCAACCTTGAAATCACTAGCGGGAGTGGGAACAATGAGCAGTTCTTC.

This clone was detected only a few times. The chain recombines TRBV5-1 with TRBJ2-2; TRBD2 might be the D (6 bases). This CDR3 comprises 15 residues. In germline, CDR1 is SGHRS, CDR2 YFSETQ. The germline V and J ends were trimmed by 2 bases and 5 bases, with 13 bases remaining between them. The CDR3 sequence: CASSFGGNPTGELFF. The CDR3 DNA reads TGCGCCAGCAGCTTCGGCGGGAACCCGACCGGGGAGCTGTTTTTT.

V is TRBV10-3 and J is TRBJ2-7; 10 bases line up with TRBD2. This CDR3 is built from 14 residues. The V gene end was trimmed by 6 bases and the J gene end by 0 bases; junction bases not matched to a gene: 2. Germline V gene sequence: CDR1 ENHRY, CDR2 SYGVKD. CDR3 in DNA: TGTGCCATCAGCGTAGCGGGGGGCTCCTACGAGCAGTACTTC. Translated, it gives CAISVAGGSYEQYF.

This clone has more than one count but fewer than ten. V gene TRBV28 combines with J gene TRBJ1-2; the match to TRBD1 covers 7 bases. After removal of 6 bases from V and 8 bases from J, the junction contained 12 bases not matched to a gene. CDR3 length: 14 amino acids. CDR1 and CDR2 (germline): MDHEN, SYDVKM. The CDR3 DNA follows: TGTGCCAGCAGGTCTGACAGGGAATCGGACGGCTACACCTTC. Amino acid sequence: CASRSDRESDGYTF.

This rearrangement joins TRBV6-5 to TRBJ2-5; 10 bases agree with TRBD2. Germline CDR1 is MNHEY and CDR2 is SVGAGI. Trimming cost V 2 bases and J 11 bases; bases outside gene matches: 11. The CDR3 length is 15 residues. The CDR3: CASSYTSGTPREQYF. CDR3 coding DNA: TGTGCCAGCAGTTACACTAGCGGGACCCCTCGGGAGCAGTACTTC.

The chain uses TRBV6-1 and TRBJ2-7; 14 bases agree with TRBD2. CDR1 and CDR2 from the germline V gene are MNHNS and SASEGT. This CDR3 has 15 amino acids. V lost 10 bases to trimming and J lost 2 bases; unmatched junction nucleotides: 7. The CDR3 reads CATGLAGVKAYEQYF. CDR3 in DNA: TGTGCCACGGGACTAGCGGGAGTGAAAGCCTACGAGCAGTACTTC.

The V gene is TRBV2, the J gene TRBJ1-1; 7 nucleotides agree with TRBD1. The CDR3 consists of 13 residues. Germline-derived CDR1 and CDR2 are SNHLY and FYNNEI. Trimming took 10 bases from V and 6 from J; bases not matched to a gene: 11. The CDR3 reads CANLKGGAAEAFF. The CDR3 nucleotides read TGTGCCAATCTAAAAGGGGGCGCGGCTGAAGCTTTCTTT. The full variable domain, in which reference TRBV2 and TRBJ1-1 provide the parts outside the CDR3, is EPEVTQTPSHQVTQMGQEVILRCVPISNHLYFYWYRQILGQKVEFLVSFYNNEISEKSEIFDDQFSVERPDGSNFTLKIRSTKLEDSAMYFCANLKGGAAEAFFGQGTRLTVV.